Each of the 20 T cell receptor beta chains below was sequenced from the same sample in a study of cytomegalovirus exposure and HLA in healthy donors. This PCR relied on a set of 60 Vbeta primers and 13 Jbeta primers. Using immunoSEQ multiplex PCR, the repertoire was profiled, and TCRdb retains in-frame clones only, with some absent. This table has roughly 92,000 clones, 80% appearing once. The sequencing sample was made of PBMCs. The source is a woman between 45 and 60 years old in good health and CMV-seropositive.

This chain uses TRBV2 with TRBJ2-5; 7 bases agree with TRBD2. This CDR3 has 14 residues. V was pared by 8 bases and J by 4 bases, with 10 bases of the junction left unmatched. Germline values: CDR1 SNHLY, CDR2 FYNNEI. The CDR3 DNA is TGTGCCAGCGGCGGGGGAGCCTTGCGAGAGACCCAGTACTTC. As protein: CASGGGALRETQYF.

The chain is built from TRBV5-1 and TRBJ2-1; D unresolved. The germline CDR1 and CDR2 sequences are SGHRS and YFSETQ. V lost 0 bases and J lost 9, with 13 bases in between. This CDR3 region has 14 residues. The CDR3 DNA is TGCGCCAGCAGCTTGGGCATTCCGACGGGTGAGCAGTTCTTC. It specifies CASSLGIPTGEQFF.

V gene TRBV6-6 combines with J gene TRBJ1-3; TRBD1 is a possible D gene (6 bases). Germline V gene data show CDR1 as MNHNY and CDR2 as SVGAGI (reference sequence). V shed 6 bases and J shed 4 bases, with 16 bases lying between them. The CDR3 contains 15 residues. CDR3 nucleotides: TGTGCCAGCAGAATCGGACAGTTGGTGGGAAACACCATATATTTT. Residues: CASRIGQLVGNTIYF.

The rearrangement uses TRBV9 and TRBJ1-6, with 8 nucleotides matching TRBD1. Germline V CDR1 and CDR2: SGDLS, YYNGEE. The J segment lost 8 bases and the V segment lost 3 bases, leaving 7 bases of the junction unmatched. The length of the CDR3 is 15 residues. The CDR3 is CASSGRQGRHSPLHF. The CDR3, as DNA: TGTGCCAGCAGCGGCAGACAGGGGAGGCATTCACCCCTCCACTTT.

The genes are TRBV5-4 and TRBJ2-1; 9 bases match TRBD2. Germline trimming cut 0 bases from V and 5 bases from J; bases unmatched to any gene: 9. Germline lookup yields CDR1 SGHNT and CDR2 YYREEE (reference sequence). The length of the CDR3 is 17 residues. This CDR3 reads CASSLGGASGTHNEQFF. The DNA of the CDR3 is TGTGCCAGCAGCTTGGGAGGGGCTAGCGGGACCCACAATGAGCAGTTCTTC.

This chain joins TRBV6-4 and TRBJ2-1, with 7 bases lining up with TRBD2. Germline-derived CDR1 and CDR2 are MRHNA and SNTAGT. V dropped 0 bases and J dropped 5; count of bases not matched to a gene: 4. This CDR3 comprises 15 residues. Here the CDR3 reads CASSDSGTTNNEQFF. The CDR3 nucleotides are TGTGCCAGCAGTGACTCTGGGACTACCAACAATGAGCAGTTCTTC.

DNA for the CDR3: TGTGCCAGCTCATCCGGGACTAGCGAATACTTC. This sequence encodes CASSSGTSEYF. The rearrangement uses TRBV18 and TRBJ2-5; TRBD2 aligns across 10 bases. There are 11 residues in the CDR3. V lost 5 bases and J lost 14; bases outside the gene matches: 5. Germline values: CDR1 KGHSH, CDR2 LQKENI.

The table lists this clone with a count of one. This CDR3 reads CASSQDWWRERYNEQFF. The CDR3, as DNA: TGTGCCAGCAGCCAAGACTGGTGGCGGGAGCGCTACAATGAGCAGTTCTTC. This chain connects TRBV4-2 to TRBJ2-1; 7 bases line up with TRBD2. The V gene's germline CDR1 is LGHNA and CDR2 YNFKEQ. CDR3 length: 17 residues. The trim removed 0 bases at V and 3 bases at J, leaving 8 bases unmatched.

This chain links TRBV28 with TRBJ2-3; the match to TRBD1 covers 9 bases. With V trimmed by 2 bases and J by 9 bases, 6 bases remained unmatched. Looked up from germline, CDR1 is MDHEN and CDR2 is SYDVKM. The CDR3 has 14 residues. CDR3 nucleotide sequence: TGTGCCAGCAGTTTAGTGGGACAGGGAAAGACGCAGTATTTT. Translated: CASSLVGQGKTQYF.

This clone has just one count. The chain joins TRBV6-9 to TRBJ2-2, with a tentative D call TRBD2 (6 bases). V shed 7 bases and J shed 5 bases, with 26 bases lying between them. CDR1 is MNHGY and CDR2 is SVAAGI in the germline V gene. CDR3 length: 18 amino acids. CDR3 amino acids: CASIPNSTRVCVTGELFF. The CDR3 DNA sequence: TGTGCCAGCATCCCAAATTCGACTAGGGTATGTGTTACCGGGGAGCTGTTTTTT.

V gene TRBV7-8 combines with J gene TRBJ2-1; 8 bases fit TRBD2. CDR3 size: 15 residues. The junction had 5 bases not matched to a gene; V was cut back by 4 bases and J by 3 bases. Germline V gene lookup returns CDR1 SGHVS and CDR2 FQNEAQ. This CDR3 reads CASSSTSGDYNEQFF. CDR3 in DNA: TGTGCCAGCAGCTCCACTAGCGGCGACTACAATGAGCAGTTCTTC.

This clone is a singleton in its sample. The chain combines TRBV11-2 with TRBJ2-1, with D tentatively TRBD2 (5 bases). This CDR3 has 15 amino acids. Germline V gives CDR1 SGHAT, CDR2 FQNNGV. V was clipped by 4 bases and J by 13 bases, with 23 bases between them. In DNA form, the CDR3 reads TGTGCCAGCAGCTCCTCCCGGGGTAGCAGATCACGTCAGTTCTTC. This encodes CASSSSRGSRSRQFF.

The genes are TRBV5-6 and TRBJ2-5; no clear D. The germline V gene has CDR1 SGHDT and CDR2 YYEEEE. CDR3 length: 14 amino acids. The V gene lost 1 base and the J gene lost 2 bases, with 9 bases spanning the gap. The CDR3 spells CASSLWHGQETQYF. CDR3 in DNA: TGTGCCAGCAGCTTGTGGCACGGGCAAGAGACCCAGTACTTC.

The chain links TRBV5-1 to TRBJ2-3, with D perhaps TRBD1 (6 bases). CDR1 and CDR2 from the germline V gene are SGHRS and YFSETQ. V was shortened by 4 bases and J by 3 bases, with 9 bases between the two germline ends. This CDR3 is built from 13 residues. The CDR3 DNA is TGCGCCAGCAGCCCACAGGGTACAGATACGCAGTATTTT. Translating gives CASSPQGTDTQYF.

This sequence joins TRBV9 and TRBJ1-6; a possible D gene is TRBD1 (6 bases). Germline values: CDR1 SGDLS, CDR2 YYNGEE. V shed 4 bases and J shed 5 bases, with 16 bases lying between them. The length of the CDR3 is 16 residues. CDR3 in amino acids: CASSSSRGGHNSPLHF. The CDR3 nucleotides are TGTGCCAGCAGCTCCTCCAGGGGAGGGCATAATTCACCCCTCCACTTT.

CDR3 nucleotides: TGTGCCAGCAGTGAATCGGGACTTTACACCGGGGAGCTGTTTTTT. Translation: CASSESGLYTGELFF. The rearrangement joins TRBV6-1 to TRBJ2-2; TRBD2 is a possible D gene (6 bases). The CDR3 has 15 amino acids. V lost 2 bases and J lost 3, with 10 bases in between. CDR1 is MNHNS and CDR2 is SASEGT in the germline V gene.

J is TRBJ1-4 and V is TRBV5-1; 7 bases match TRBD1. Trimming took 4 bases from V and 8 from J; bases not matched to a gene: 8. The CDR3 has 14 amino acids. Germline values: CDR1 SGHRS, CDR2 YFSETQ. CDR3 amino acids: CASSTSTGNEKLFF. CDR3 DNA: TGCGCCAGCAGCACGTCGACAGGGAACGAAAAACTGTTTTTT.

CDR3 sequence: CASSLVGQGGEWTEAFF. The CDR3 nucleotides are TGTGCCAGCAGTTTAGTGGGACAGGGGGGGGAATGGACTGAAGCTTTCTTT. The V gene is TRBV28, the J gene TRBJ1-1; 11 positions agree with TRBD1. Trimming at V came to 2 bases and at J to 5 bases, leaving 10 bases not matched to a gene. Germline V CDR1 and CDR2: MDHEN, SYDVKM. This CDR3 contains 17 residues.

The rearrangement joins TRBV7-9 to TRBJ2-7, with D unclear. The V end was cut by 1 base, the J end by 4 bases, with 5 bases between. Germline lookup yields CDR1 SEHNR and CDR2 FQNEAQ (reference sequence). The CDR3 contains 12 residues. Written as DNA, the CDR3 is TGTGCCAGCAGCTTAGGAGATTACGAGCAGTACTTC. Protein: CASSLGDYEQYF.

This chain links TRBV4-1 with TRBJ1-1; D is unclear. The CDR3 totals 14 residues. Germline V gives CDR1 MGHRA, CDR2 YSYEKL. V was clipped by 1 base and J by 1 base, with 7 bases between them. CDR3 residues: CASSQGGENTEAFF. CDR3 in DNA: TGCGCCAGCAGCCAAGGCGGGGAGAACACTGAAGCTTTCTTT.